A selection of T cell receptor beta chains follows, all from one sample in a study of blood T cell repertoires in COVID-19. Profiled with immunoSEQ multiplex PCR; TCRdb holds only in-frame clones, not every one. The table includes over 65,000 clones, 80% to 90% detected once. Sequenced input: peripheral blood. The receptors shown here come from a man between 50 and 59 years old with active COVID-19. Both conserved end residues are part of each CDR3. D genes are given only for firm matches. For some rows the clone size is stated as once, few or many, or as a class when expanded; others skip it.

d_gene	v_gene	j_gene	abundance	len	CDR3aa	CDR3nt
TRBD1	TRBV19	TRBJ2-5	-	15	CASSITGQGAETQYF	TGTGCCAGTAGTATTACGGGACAGGGGGCCGAGACCCAGTACTTC
TRBD1	TRBV25-1	TRBJ1-3	-	17	CASSEAPGTGTGNTIYF	TGTGCCAGCAGTGAAGCCCCCGGGACAGGGACTGGAAACACCATATATTTT
-	TRBV15	TRBJ2-7	-	16	CATSRVPGQRTYEQYF	TGTGCCACCAGCAGAGTACCTGGACAGAGGACCTACGAGCAGTACTTC
TRBD2	TRBV5-6	TRBJ2-1	-	17	CASSLGLLAAMGDEQFF	TGTGCCAGCAGCTTGGGCCTACTAGCGGCGATGGGGGATGAGCAGTTCTTC
TRBD1	TRBV19	TRBJ1-2	once	15	CASGTTPGQHYGYTF	TGTGCCAGTGGCACAACCCCGGGACAGCACTATGGCTACACCTTC
-	TRBV20-1	TRBJ1-2	few	9	CSANYRGSF	TGCAGTGCTAACTATCGTGGGAGCTTC
TRBD1	TRBV7-9	TRBJ1-2	-	12	CASAGQGSGYTF	TGTGCCAGCGCCGGACAGGGCTCTGGCTACACCTTC
-	TRBV12-3/TRBV12-4	TRBJ2-7	few	11	CASSSAYEQYF	TGTGCCAGCAGTTCGGCCTACGAGCAGTACTTC
-	TRBV5-4	TRBJ1-6	-	13	CASSSQGNSPLHF	TGTGCCAGCAGCTCACAGGGAAATTCACCCCTCCACTTT
-	TRBV4-2	TRBJ1-2	-	14	CASSRGLAAYGYTF	TGTGCCAGCAGCCGGGGGCTGGCTGCCTATGGCTACACCTTC
-	TRBV28	TRBJ2-7	-	15	CASSSDSLTRYEQYF	TGTGCCAGCAGTTCAGACAGCCTGACTCGATACGAGCAGTACTTC
-	TRBV7-3	TRBJ2-5	-	13	CASSLRALETQYF	TGTGCCAGCAGCTTGAGGGCCTTAGAGACCCAGTACTTC
-	TRBV3-1/TRBV3-2	TRBJ2-1	-	12	CASSQQTIGQFF	TGTGCCAGCAGCCAACAGACTATCGGGCAGTTCTTC
TRBD1	TRBV5-4	TRBJ2-1	-	15	CASSSEDRIYNEQFF	TGTGCCAGCAGCTCCGAGGACAGGATATACAATGAGCAGTTCTTC
-	TRBV9	TRBJ2-2	-	14	CASSVGALYGELFF	TGTGCCAGCAGCGTAGGGGCATTGTACGGGGAGCTGTTTTTT
-	TRBV5-6	TRBJ1-1	-	15	CASSLVDGKNTEAFF	TGTGCCAGCAGCTTGGTAGACGGGAAGAACACTGAAGCTTTCTTT
-	TRBV6-4	TRBJ2-1	few	14	CASSEGAENNEQFF	TGTGCCAGCAGTGAAGGGGCCGAAAACAATGAGCAGTTCTTC
-	TRBV12-3/TRBV12-4	TRBJ2-7	-	13	CASSRGLPYEQYF	TGTGCCAGCAGCCGCGGACTGCCATACGAGCAGTACTTC
TRBD2	TRBV13	TRBJ2-7	-	16	CASSLGQGAGTYEQYF	TGTGCCAGCAGCTTAGGCCAGGGAGCGGGAACCTACGAGCAGTACTTC
-	TRBV7-8	TRBJ2-2	-	15	CASSGVLANTGELFF	TGTGCCAGCAGCGGAGTCCTCGCGAACACCGGGGAGCTGTTTTTT
-	TRBV7-8	TRBJ2-5	-	13	CASSFLGLETQYF	TGTGCCAGCAGCTTCCTTGGGCTAGAGACCCAGTACTTC
TRBD1	TRBV28	TRBJ2-7	-	16	CASSSPRGLLSYEQYF	TGTGCCAGCAGTTCTCCCAGGGGGCTCCTATCCTACGAGCAGTACTTC
-	TRBV12-5	TRBJ1-1	-	15	CASGLEATGNTEAFF	TGTGCTAGTGGTTTGGAGGCGACAGGGAACACTGAAGCTTTCTTT
-	TRBV7-2	TRBJ2-7	-	13	CASSLTDSYEQYF	TGTGCCAGCAGCTTAACTGACAGCTACGAGCAGTACTTC
TRBD2	TRBV14	TRBJ2-5	-	20	CASSSIKVGSSGCGWETQYF	TGTGCCAGCAGCTCTATTAAGGTAGGGTCTAGCGGGTGTGGATGGGAGACCCAGTACTTC
-	TRBV6-5	TRBJ1-1	once	14	CASSFDRLNTEAFF	TGTGCCAGCAGTTTCGACAGGCTTAACACTGAAGCTTTCTTT
-	TRBV7-3	TRBJ2-2	few	14	CATCLAANTGELFF	TGTGCCACCTGCCTGGCCGCGAACACCGGGGAGCTGTTTTTT
TRBD2	TRBV12-3/TRBV12-4	TRBJ2-5	-	13	CASSPRGDETQYF	TGTGCCAGCAGCCCACGGGGGGACGAGACCCAGTACTTC
TRBD1	TRBV2	TRBJ1-1	-	13	CASGGTGNTEAFF	TGTGCCAGCGGCGGGACAGGAAACACTGAAGCTTTCTTT
TRBD2	TRBV9	TRBJ2-3	once	17	CASSPHSVAGASDTQYF	TGTGCCAGCAGCCCCCATTCAGTAGCGGGAGCTTCTGATACGCAGTATTTT
TRBD1	TRBV7-9	TRBJ2-7	-	16	CASSSNRQGARYEQYF	TGTGCCAGCAGCTCCAACCGACAGGGGGCGCGATACGAGCAGTACTTC
-	TRBV6-1	TRBJ2-3	-	15	CASSEGWQVADTQYF	TGTGCCAGCAGTGAAGGATGGCAGGTCGCGGATACGCAGTATTTT
TRBD1	TRBV7-2	TRBJ2-7	once	18	CASSLALYWDSRSYEQYF	TGTGCCAGCAGCTTAGCTTTATACTGGGACAGCCGCTCCTACGAGCAGTACTTC
TRBD1	TRBV29-1	TRBJ2-5	-	12	CSAGQGQETQYF	TGCAGCGCCGGACAGGGACAAGAGACCCAGTACTTC
-	TRBV5-6	TRBJ2-2	-	13	CASSFPGSGELFF	TGTGCCAGCAGCTTCCCGGGATCCGGGGAGCTGTTTTTT
-	TRBV29-1	TRBJ1-1	-	12	CSVIRGNTEAFF	TGCAGCGTTATCAGGGGCAACACTGAAGCTTTCTTT
-	TRBV28	TRBJ1-4	-	13	CASRGGGNEKLFF	TGTGCCAGCAGGGGAGGAGGGAATGAAAAACTGTTTTTT
TRBD2	TRBV5-1	TRBJ2-1	-	15	CASSLEASGYNEQFF	TGCGCCAGCAGCTTGGAGGCTAGCGGATACAATGAGCAGTTCTTC
-	TRBV29-1	TRBJ2-5	-	12	CSVRQGQETQYF	TGCAGCGTTCGGCAGGGCCAAGAGACCCAGTACTTC
-	TRBV6-1	TRBJ1-5	once	14	CASSEQGGNQPQHF	TGTGCCAGCAGTGAACAGGGTGGAAATCAGCCCCAGCATTTT
-	TRBV18	TRBJ1-6	-	13	CASSPAQESPLHF	TGTGCCAGCTCACCAGCACAGGAATCACCCCTCCACTTT
TRBD1	TRBV2	TRBJ2-1	-	13	CASGTGNYNEQFF	TGTGCCAGCGGGACAGGCAACTACAATGAGCAGTTCTTC
TRBD1	TRBV5-4	TRBJ1-2	-	14	CASSLLGGAGGYTF	TGTGCCAGCAGCTTGTTAGGGGGCGCGGGTGGCTACACCTTC
TRBD1	TRBV6-5	TRBJ2-7	-	14	CASSYDRGTYEQYF	TGTGCCAGCAGTTACGACAGGGGTACCTACGAGCAGTACTTC
TRBD1	TRBV29-1	TRBJ1-1	-	15	CSVQMTGWRGTEAFF	TGCAGCGTCCAGATGACAGGGTGGCGAGGAACTGAAGCTTTCTTT
TRBD1	TRBV10-3	TRBJ1-1	-	13	CATNPGGWVEAFF	TGTGCCACCAATCCAGGGGGGTGGGTTGAAGCTTTCTTT